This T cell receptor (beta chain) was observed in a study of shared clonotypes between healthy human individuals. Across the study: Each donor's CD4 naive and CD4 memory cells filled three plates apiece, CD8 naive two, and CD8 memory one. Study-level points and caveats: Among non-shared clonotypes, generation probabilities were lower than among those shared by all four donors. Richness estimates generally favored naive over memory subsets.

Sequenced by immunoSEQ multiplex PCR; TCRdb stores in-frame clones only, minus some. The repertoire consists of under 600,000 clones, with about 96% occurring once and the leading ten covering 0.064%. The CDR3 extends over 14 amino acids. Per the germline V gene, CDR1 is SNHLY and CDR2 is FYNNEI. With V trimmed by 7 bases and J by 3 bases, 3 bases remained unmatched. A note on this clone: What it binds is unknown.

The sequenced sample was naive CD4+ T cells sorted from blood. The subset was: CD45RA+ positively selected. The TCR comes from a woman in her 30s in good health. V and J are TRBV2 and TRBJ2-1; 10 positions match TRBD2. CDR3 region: CASNPSGGYNEQFF. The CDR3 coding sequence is TGTGCCAGCAACCCTAGCGGGGGCTACAATGAGCAGTTCTTC.